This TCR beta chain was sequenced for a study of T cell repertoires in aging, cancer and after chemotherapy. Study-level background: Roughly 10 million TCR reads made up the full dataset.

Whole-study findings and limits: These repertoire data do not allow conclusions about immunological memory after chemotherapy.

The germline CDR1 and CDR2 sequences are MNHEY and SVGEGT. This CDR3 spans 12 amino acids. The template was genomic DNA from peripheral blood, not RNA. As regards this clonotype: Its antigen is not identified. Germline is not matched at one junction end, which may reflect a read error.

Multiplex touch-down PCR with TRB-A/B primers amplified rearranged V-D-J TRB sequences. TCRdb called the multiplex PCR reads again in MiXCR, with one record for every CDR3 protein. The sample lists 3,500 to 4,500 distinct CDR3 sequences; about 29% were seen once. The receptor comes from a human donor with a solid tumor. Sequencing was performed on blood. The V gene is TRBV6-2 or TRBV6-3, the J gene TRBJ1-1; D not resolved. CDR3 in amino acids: CASSYPDAIRDF. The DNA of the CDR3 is TGTGCCAGCAGTTACCCGGACGCCATCCGGGATTTT.